This TCR beta chain was recovered during a study of control samples from healthy donors and cancer patients. V was pared by 7 bases and J by 5 bases, with 17 bases between. The V gene's germline CDR1 is SEHNR and CDR2 FQNEAQ (reference sequence). There are 14 residues in the CDR3. Clones were read by immunoSEQ multiplex PCR, and TCRdb kept only the in-frame ones, dropping some. The data hold roughly 170,000 clones, with 93% observed a single time. The rearrangement links TRBV7-9 to TRBJ1-1, with D possibly being TRBD1 (6 bases). The clonotype was recovered from a woman in her sixties or seventies in good health. The sample taken for sequencing was blood. The CDR3 protein is CASTFREGGTEAFF. CDR3 bases: TGTGCCAGCACCTTCAGAGAGGGGGGTACTGAAGCTTTCTTT. The full variable domain, rest sourced from reference TRBV7-9 and TRBJ1-1, is DTGVSQNPRHKITKRGQNVTFRCDPISEHNRLYWYRQTLGQGPEFLTYFQNEAQLEKSRLLSDRFSAERPKGSFSTLEIQRTEQGDSAMYLCASTFREGGTEAFFGQGTRLTVV.